This T cell receptor (beta chain) stems from a study of cytotoxic CD8 clonotypes in ibrutinib-treated CLL. Background on the study: Sample averages reached 255,043 productive templates and almost 95,000 productive rearrangements. Study findings and constraints: Clonality went up at the time of ibrutinib response, stayed stable in sustained remission, and later dropped back toward its baseline level at progression.

Measured with immunoSEQ multiplex PCR; TCRdb has only the in-frame clones, and not every one. The sample carries fewer than 400,000 clones, 67% recorded once. This CDR3 is built from 14 residues. CDR1 is SQVTM, CDR2 ANQGSEA, per germline. J was trimmed by 6 bases and V by 5 bases; bases with no gene match: 11. Of note for this clone: Its target is unknown.

The chain uses TRBV29-1 and TRBJ2-7; 9 bases line up with TRBD1. Sequencing used PBMCs, obtained after 36 months of ibrutinib treatment. The TCR originated in a human donor with chronic lymphocytic leukemia. CDR3 sequence: CSVLSGTGWSEQYF. The CDR3 DNA reads as TGCAGCGTTCTTTCCGGGACAGGGTGGTCCGAGCAGTACTTC.